Sequencing of this T cell receptor beta chain was carried out in a study of blood T cell repertoires in COVID-19. Study-wide background: From the United States, Italy and Spain came samples of acute and convalescent COVID-19. The analysed material was cDNA or gDNA that came from T cells, B-cell-depleted T cells, or PBMCs.

Assay used: immunoSEQ multiplex PCR; TCRdb lists only in-frame clones, some missing. The profile shows about 170,000 clones, 82% of them singletons. Sequenced input: peripheral blood. This clonotype was obtained from an elderly woman with active or convalescent COVID-19.

The DNA of the CDR3 is TGTGCCGCCACCGGGGACTTCAACGGACCCCATGGCTACACCTTC. Translating gives CAATGDFNGPHGYTF. The chain employs TRBV6-5 and TRBJ1-2; weak D call: TRBD1 (5 bases). This CDR3 is 15 amino acids long. The V gene lost 11 bases and the J gene lost 6 bases, with 25 bases spanning the gap. Germline V gene data show CDR1 as MNHEY and CDR2 as SVGAGI.